Below are 23 T cell receptor beta chains sequenced from a single sample in a study of blood T cells in healthy people across ages. Next came a second PCR, run for about 6 to 11 cycles, which used a sample-barcoded 5' primer along with a J-beta primer mix. TCRdb analysed the 5' RACE reads with MiXCR anew, one entry per CDR3 protein. This sample has about 830,000 distinct CDR3 sequences, with 58% found just once. Sequencing used blood. The source of these receptors is a young man in good health.

The chain employs TRBV10-2 and TRBJ2-7, with 7 nucleotides matching TRBD2. The CDR3 totals 14 residues. CDR1 is WSHSY and CDR2 is SAAADI in the germline V gene. The V and J ends lost 6 bases and 3 bases, in that order; junction bases with no gene match: 8. The CDR3, as DNA: TGCGCCAGCAGGTCTCTAGCGGACCTCTACGAGCAGTACTTC. Amino acids: CASRSLADLYEQYF.

The rearrangement joins TRBV20-1 to TRBJ2-5; no firm D call. Looked up from germline, CDR1 is DFQATT and CDR2 is SNEGSKA (reference sequence). V was cut by 3 bases and J by 0 bases, with 14 bases left in between. The CDR3 has 15 residues. Written as DNA, the CDR3 is TGCAGTGCTAGTACGGCCCACGACCACCAAGAGACCCAGTACTTC. Amino acids: CSASTAHDHQETQYF.

V and J are TRBV7-9 and TRBJ1-2, with 7 bases aligning to TRBD1. The CDR3 is 14 residues long. The trim removed 5 bases at V and 4 bases at J, leaving 7 bases unmatched. Looked up from germline, CDR1 is SEHNR and CDR2 is FQNEAQ (reference sequence). The CDR3 DNA follows: TGTGCCAGCAGCCGGGGAGGACAGGCCTATGGCTACACCTTC. This codes for CASSRGGQAYGYTF. Variable domain in full (rest from reference TRBV7-9 and TRBJ1-2): DTGVSQNPRHKITKRGQNVTFRCDPISEHNRLYWYRQTLGQGPEFLTYFQNEAQLEKSRLLSDRFSAERPKGSFSTLEIQRTEQGDSAMYLCASSRGGQAYGYTFGSGTRLTVV.

The chain uses TRBV11-2 and TRBJ1-1, with 7 bases identical to TRBD1. The CDR3 has 13 residues. Germline V lookup: CDR1 SGHAT, CDR2 FQNNGV. V gave up 5 bases and J gave up 9 bases; unmatched junction bases: 9. The CDR3 coding sequence is TGTGCCAGCAGCCCCGGGACAGATAGTAAAGCTTTCTTT. It codes for CASSPGTDSKAFF.

The rearrangement links TRBV4-3 to TRBJ2-3, with 9 bases that match TRBD2. The CDR3 is made up of 16 amino acids. The V segment lost 4 bases and the J segment 3 bases; nucleotides outside the gene matches: 8. The germline V gene has CDR1 LGHNA and CDR2 YSLEER. Written as DNA, the CDR3 is TGCGCCAGCAGCCTGTACAGCGGGAGGAAGACAGATACGCAGTATTTT. Its translation is CASSLYSGRKTDTQYF.

The chain uses TRBV12-3 or TRBV12-4 and TRBJ2-7, with D possibly matching TRBD1 (6 bases). The CDR3 sequence is 13 residues long. The V end lost 7 bases, the J end lost 3 bases, and 13 bases lay between the germline ends. CDR3: CASTMGHIYEQYF. CDR3 sequence (DNA): TGTGCCAGCACCATGGGACACATCTACGAGCAGTACTTC.

This chain links TRBV29-1 with TRBJ1-1, with D maybe TRBD1 (6 bases). Trimming removed 4 bases from V and 4 bases from J, with 10 bases in between. The CDR3 contains 12 residues. Germline CDR1 SQVTM, CDR2 ANQGSEA. The DNA of the CDR3 is TGCAGCGTTGTAGGACAGTTCACTGAAGCTTTCTTT. Protein product: CSVVGQFTEAFF.

The V and J genes are TRBV28 and TRBJ2-1, with 9 bases fitting TRBD2. Germline assignment: CDR1 MDHEN and CDR2 SYDVKM. Losses at the gene ends were 4 bases for V and 13 bases for J; bases not matched to a gene: 8. The CDR3 loop spans 13 amino acids. CDR3 in amino acids: CASSSPRLAVQFF. The CDR3 bases are TGTGCCAGCAGTTCCCCGAGACTAGCGGTACAGTTCTTC.

J is TRBJ2-6 and V is TRBV5-1, with 9 bases that match TRBD1. The CDR3 extends over 16 amino acids. Per germline, CDR1 SGHRS and CDR2 YFSETQ. V lost 4 bases, J lost 1 base, and 3 bases stayed unmatched. This chain's CDR3 is CASSDRGISGANVLTF. CDR3 nucleotide sequence: TGCGCCAGCAGCGACAGGGGGATATCTGGGGCCAACGTCCTGACTTTC. Based on the CDR3 plus reference TRBV5-1 and TRBJ2-6, the full variable domain is KAGVTQTPRYLIKTRGQQVTLSCSPISGHRSVSWYQQTPGQGLQFLFEYFSETQRNKGNFPGRFSGRQFSNSRSEMNVSTLELGDSALYLCASSDRGISGANVLTFGAGSRLTVL.

This clonotype showed up just a few times. This chain links TRBV27 with TRBJ2-7; D tentatively fits TRBD1 or TRBD2 (5 bases each). The CDR3 consists of 14 residues. Germline V gene lookup returns CDR1 MNHEY and CDR2 SMNVEV (reference sequence). V lost 5 bases, J lost 4 bases, and 15 bases lay in between. As DNA, the CDR3 is TGTGCCAGCAGTCCACTGGTGGGGGTATACGAGCAGTACTTC. Protein sequence: CASSPLVGVYEQYF.

The chain combines TRBV14 with TRBJ2-1, with D uncertain. The CDR3 length is 13 residues. Trimming stripped 0 bases from V and 9 bases from J, with 9 bases between. The germline gives CDR1 SGHDN, CDR2 FVKESK. CDR3 protein: CASSQDLSGEQFF. The CDR3 DNA sequence: TGTGCCAGCAGCCAAGATTTGTCGGGTGAGCAGTTCTTC.

The rearrangement links TRBV20-1 to TRBJ2-7; no firm D call. Germline values: CDR1 DFQATT, CDR2 SNEGSKA (reference sequence). Deletions cut 4 bases from V and 3 bases from J, with 10 bases between. CDR3 size: 12 residues. The CDR3 protein is CSATTGIYEQYF. The CDR3 coding sequence is TGCAGTGCTACGACTGGAATCTACGAGCAGTACTTC.

The V gene is TRBV20-1, the J gene TRBJ2-1; maybe TRBD2 (6 bases). Per the germline V gene, CDR1 is DFQATT and CDR2 is SNEGSKA (reference sequence). V was trimmed by 8 bases and J by 0 bases, leaving 14 bases between them. The CDR3 consists of 14 residues. The CDR3: CSLFSGRSYNEQFF. As DNA, the CDR3 is TGCAGTCTCTTCAGCGGGCGCTCCTACAATGAGCAGTTCTTC.

V gene TRBV3-1 combines with J gene TRBJ1-4; D call uncertain. CDR1 and CDR2 from the germline V gene are LGHDT and YNNKEL (reference sequence). This CDR3 comprises 15 residues. V was shortened by 3 bases and J by 0 bases, with 8 bases between the two germline ends. The CDR3 DNA sequence: TGTGCCAGCAGCCAGCCGTATGCAACTAATGAAAAACTGTTTTTT. Amino acid sequence: CASSQPYATNEKLFF.

This clonotype showed up just once. The chain carries TRBV6-1 and TRBJ1-2; D call uncertain. Germline lookup yields CDR1 MNHNS and CDR2 SASEGT. V shed 0 bases and J shed 7 bases, with 15 bases lying between them. The CDR3 is 15 amino acids. The CDR3 bases are TGTGCCAGCAGTGAAGCCCAACGGCCAGGCTTTGGCTACACCTTC. Amino acids: CASSEAQRPGFGYTF.

The CDR3 nucleotides are TGTGCCACCAGCAGAGATGCGGCAGGATTCGGTGAGACCCAGTACTTC. It encodes CATSRDAAGFGETQYF. The chain uses TRBV15 and TRBJ2-5, with D unclear. Per germline, CDR1 LNHNV and CDR2 YYDKDF (reference sequence). The CDR3 is 16 residues long. Trimming took off 0 bases at V and 5 bases at J, with 16 bases between the two ends.

This clonotype has only a few counts. The CDR3 sequence is CASGSRGWSEQFF. The DNA of the CDR3 is TGTGCCAGCGGTTCCCGGGGGTGGAGTGAGCAGTTCTTC. The J gene is TRBJ2-1, the V gene TRBV11-1, with D tentatively TRBD2 (6 bases). Germline V lookup: CDR1 SGHAT, CDR2 FQDESV (reference sequence). The CDR3 loop spans 13 amino acids. V gave up 8 bases and J gave up 9 bases, with 17 bases separating them. Full variable domain (remainder filled in from reference TRBV11-1 and TRBJ2-1): EAEVAQSPRYKITEKSQAVAFWCDPISGHATLYWYRQILGQGPELLVQFQDESVVDDSQLPKDRFSAERLKGVDSTLKIQPAELGDSAMYLCASGSRGWSEQFFGPGTRLTVL.

CDR3 sequence: CASGVGNTIYF. CDR3 DNA sequence: TGTGCCAGCGGGGTGGGGAACACCATATATTTT. The V call is TRBV12-3 or TRBV12-4, the J call TRBJ1-3; D is unclear. Trimming left V 8 bases short and J 7 bases short, with 9 bases between. CDR3 length: 11 amino acids.

The table lists this clonotype with a few counts. The CDR3 is CASSQTGVTNYGYTF. The CDR3 DNA is TGTGCCAGCAGCCAAACGGGGGTCACTAACTATGGCTACACCTTC. V usage is TRBV4-2 and J usage is TRBJ1-2; TRBD1 might be the D (5 bases). With 2 bases removed from V and 0 bases from J, the gap between germline ends came to 10 bases. Per germline, CDR1 LGHNA and CDR2 YNFKEQ. The CDR3 has 15 amino acids.

The chain carries TRBV29-1 and TRBJ1-5, with a weak D call TRBD1 (6 bases). Germline values: CDR1 SQVTM, CDR2 ANQGSEA. Between the trimmed V and J ends, which lost 4 bases and 7 bases, there was a span of 17 bases. The CDR3 extends over 14 amino acids. CDR3 nucleotide sequence: TGCAGCGTTGGGGAATCGGGGACATACCAGCCCCAGCATTTT. Amino acid sequence: CSVGESGTYQPQHF. The full variable domain, with the rest looked up from reference TRBV29-1 and TRBJ1-5, is SAVISQKPSRDICQRGTSLTIQCQVDSQVTMMFWYRQQPGQSLTLIATANQGSEATYESGFVIDKFPISRPNLTFSTLTVSNMSPEDSSIYLCSVGESGTYQPQHFGDGTRLSIL.

The chain employs TRBV27 and TRBJ2-3; 7 positions agree with TRBD2. Germline CDR1 MNHEY, CDR2 SMNVEV (reference sequence). The CDR3 is 16 amino acids. Germline trimming cut 5 bases from V and 2 bases from J; bases unmatched to any gene: 10. CDR3 residues: CASSPSPGLTTDTQYF. CDR3 nucleotides: TGTGCCAGCAGTCCCTCTCCGGGACTAACCACAGATACGCAGTATTTT.

This clonotype was observed a handful of times. The V call is TRBV29-1, the J call TRBJ2-1, with D tentatively TRBD1 (6 bases). This CDR3 is built from 14 residues. Germline lookup yields CDR1 SQVTM and CDR2 ANQGSEA. Trimming shortened V by 6 bases and J by 7 bases, and 19 bases separated the two germline ends. This CDR3 reads CSVGRETGINEQFF. The CDR3 bases are TGCAGCGTGGGAAGGGAGACAGGAATAAATGAGCAGTTCTTC.

This chain links TRBV4-2 with TRBJ2-3; D call uncertain. Germline CDR1 LGHNA, CDR2 YNFKEQ. This CDR3 has 14 amino acids. V lost 0 bases and J 2 bases, leaving 6 bases between the germline ends. The CDR3 bases are TGTGCCAGCAGCCAAGACAGAGTCACAGATACGCAGTATTTT. Translation: CASSQDRVTDTQYF.